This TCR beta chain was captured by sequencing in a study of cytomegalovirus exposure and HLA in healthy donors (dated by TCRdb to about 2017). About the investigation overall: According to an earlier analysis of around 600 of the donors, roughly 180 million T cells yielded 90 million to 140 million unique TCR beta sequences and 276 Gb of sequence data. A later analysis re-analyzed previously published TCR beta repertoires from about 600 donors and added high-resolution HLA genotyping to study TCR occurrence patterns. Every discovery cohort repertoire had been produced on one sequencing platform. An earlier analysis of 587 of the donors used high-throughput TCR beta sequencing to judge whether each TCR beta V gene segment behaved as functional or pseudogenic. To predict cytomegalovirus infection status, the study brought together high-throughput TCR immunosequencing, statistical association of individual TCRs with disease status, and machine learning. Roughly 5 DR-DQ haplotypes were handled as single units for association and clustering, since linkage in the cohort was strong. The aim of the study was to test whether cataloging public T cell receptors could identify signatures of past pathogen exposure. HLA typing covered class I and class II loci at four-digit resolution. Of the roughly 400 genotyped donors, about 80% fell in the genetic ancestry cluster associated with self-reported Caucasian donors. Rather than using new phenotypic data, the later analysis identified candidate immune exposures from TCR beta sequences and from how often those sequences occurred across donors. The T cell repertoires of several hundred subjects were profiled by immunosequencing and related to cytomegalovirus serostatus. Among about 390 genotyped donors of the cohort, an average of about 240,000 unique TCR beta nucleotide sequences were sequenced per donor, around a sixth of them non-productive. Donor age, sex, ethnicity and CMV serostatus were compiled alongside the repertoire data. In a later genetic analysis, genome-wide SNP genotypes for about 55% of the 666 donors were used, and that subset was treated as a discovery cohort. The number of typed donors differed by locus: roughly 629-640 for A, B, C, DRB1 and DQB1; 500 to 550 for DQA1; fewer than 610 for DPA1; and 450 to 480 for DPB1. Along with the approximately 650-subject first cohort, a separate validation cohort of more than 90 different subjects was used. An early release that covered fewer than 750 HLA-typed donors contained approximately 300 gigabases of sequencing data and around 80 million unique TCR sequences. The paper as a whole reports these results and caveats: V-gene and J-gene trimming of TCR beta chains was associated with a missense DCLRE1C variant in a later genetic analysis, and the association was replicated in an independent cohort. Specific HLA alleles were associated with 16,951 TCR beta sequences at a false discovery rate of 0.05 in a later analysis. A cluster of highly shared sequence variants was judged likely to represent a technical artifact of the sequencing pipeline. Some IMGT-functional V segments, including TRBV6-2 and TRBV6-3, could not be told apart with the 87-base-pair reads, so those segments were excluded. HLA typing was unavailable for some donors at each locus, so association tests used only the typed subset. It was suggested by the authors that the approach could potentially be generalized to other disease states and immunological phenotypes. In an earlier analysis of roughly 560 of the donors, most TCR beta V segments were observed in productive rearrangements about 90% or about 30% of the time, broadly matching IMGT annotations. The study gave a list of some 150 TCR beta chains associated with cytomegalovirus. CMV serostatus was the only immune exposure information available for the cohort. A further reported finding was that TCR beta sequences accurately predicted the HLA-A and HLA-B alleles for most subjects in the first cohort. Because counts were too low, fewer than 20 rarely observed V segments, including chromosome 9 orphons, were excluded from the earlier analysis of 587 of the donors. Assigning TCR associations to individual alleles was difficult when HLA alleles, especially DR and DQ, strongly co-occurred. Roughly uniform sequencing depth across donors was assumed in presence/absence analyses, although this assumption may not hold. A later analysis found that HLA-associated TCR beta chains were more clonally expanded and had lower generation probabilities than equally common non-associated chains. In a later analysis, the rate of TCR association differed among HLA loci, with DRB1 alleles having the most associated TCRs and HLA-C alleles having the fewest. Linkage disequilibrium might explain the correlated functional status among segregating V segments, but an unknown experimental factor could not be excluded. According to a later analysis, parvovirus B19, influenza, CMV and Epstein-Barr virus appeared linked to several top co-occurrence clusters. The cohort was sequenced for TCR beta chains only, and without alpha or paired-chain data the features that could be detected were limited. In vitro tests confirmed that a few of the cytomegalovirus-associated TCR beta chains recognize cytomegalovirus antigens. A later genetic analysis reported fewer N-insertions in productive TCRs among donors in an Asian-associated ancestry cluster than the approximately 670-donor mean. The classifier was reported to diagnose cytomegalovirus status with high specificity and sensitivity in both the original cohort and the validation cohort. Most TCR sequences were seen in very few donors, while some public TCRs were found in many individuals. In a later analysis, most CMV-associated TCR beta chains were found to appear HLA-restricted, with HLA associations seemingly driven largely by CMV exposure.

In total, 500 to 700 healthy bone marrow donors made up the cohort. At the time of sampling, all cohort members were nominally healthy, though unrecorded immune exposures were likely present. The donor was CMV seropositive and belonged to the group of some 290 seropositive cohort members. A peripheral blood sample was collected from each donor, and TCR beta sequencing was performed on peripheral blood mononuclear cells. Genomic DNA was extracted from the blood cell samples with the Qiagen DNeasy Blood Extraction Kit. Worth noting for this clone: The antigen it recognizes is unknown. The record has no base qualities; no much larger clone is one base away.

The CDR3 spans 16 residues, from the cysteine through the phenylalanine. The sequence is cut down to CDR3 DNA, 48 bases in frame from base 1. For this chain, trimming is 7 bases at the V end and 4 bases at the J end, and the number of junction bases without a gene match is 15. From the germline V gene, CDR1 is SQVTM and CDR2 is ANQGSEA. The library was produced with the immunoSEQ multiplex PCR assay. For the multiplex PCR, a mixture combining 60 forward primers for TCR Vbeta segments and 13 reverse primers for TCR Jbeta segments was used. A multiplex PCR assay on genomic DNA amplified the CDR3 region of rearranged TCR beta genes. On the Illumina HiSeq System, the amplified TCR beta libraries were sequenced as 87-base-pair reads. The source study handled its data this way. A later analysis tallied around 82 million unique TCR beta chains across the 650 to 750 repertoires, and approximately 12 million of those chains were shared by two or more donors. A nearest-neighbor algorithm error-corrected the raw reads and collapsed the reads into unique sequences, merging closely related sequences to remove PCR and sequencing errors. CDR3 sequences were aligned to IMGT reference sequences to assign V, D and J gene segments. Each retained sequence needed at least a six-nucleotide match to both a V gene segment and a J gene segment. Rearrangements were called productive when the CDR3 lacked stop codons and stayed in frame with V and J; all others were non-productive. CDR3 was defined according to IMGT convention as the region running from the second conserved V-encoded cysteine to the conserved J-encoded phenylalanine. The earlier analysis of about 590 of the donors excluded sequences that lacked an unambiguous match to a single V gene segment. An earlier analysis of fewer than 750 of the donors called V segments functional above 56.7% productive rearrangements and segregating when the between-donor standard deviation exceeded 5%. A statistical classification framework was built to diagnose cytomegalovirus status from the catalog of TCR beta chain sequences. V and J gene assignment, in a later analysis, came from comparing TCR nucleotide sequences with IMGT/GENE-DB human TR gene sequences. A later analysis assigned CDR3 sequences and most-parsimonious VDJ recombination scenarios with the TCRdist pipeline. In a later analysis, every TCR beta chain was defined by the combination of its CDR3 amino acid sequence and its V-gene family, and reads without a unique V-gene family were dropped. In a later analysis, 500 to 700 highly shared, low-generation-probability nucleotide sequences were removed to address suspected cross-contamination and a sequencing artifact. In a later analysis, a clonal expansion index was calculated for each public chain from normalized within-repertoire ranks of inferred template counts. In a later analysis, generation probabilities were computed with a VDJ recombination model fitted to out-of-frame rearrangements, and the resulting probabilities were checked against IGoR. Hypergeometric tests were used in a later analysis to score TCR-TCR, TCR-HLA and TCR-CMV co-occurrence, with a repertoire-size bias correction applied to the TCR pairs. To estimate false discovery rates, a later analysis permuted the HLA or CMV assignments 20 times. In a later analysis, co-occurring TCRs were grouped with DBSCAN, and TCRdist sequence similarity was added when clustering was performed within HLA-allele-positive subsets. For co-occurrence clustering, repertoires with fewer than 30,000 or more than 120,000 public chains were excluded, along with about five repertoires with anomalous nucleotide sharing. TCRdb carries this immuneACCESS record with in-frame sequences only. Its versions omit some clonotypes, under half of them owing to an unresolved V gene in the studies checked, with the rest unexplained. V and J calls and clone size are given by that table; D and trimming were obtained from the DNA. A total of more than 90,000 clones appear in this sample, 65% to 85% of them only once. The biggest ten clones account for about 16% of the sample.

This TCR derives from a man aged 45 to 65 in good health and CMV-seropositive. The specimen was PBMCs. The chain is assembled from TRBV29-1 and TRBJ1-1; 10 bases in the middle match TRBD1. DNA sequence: TGCAGCGAAAATCCGGGACAGGGGCGCAAAGGCACTGAAGCTTTCTTT. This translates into CSENPGQGRKGTEAFF.